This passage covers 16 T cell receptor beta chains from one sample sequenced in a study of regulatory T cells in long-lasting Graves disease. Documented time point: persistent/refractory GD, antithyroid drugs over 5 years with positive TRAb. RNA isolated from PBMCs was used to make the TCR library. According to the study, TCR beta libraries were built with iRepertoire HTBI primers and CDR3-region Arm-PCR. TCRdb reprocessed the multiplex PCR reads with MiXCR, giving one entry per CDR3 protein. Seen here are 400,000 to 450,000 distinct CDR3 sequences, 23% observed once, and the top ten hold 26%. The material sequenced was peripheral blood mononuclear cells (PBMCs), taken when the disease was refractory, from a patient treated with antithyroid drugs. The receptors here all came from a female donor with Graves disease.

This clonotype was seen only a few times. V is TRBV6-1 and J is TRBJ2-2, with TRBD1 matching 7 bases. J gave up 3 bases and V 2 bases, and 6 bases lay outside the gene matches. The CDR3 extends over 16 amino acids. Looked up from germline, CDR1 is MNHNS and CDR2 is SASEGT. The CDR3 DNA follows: TGTGCCAGCAGTGAACGGCCGACAGGGTACACCGGGGAGCTGTTTTTT. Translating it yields CASSERPTGYTGELFF.

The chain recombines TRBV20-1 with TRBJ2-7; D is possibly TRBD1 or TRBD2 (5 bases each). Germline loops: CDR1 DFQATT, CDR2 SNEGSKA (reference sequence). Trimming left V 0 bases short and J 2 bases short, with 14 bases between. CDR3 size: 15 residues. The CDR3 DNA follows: TGCAGTGCTAGAGAAACCGGGACGGTCACCTACGAGCAGTACTTC. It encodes CSARETGTVTYEQYF.

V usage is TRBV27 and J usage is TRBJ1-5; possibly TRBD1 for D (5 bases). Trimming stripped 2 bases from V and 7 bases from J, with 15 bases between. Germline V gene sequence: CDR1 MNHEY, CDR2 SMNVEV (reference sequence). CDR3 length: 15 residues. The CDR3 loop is CASSLLGSGGQPQHF. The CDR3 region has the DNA TGTGCCAGCAGTTTACTGGGCTCGGGGGGACAGCCCCAGCATTTT.

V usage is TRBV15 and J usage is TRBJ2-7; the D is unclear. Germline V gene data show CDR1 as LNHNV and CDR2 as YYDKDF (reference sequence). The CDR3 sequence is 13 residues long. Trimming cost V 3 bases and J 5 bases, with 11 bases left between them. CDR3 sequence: CATSSGDTNEQYF. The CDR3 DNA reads TGTGCCACCAGCAGTGGTGACACCAACGAGCAGTACTTC.

CDR3 nucleotide sequence: TGTGCCAGTAGTATGGTACTAGCGGGAGGGCCGCGTCCATCCAAAAACATTCAGTACTTC. Protein sequence: CASSMVLAGGPRPSKNIQYF. This chain joins TRBV19 and TRBJ2-4; 13 bases line up with TRBD2. Germline assignment: CDR1 LNHDA and CDR2 SQIVND (reference sequence). The CDR3 is 20 amino acids. The V and J ends lost 3 bases and 2 bases, in that order; junction bases with no gene match: 13.

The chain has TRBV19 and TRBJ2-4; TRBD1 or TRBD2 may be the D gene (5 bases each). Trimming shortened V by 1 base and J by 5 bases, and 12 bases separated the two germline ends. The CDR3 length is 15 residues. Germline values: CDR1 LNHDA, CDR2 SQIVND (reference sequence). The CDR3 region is CASSIGRTRENIQYF. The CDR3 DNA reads TGTGCCAGTAGTATAGGGAGGACACGCGAAAACATTCAGTACTTC. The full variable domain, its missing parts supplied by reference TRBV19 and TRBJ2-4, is DGGITQSPKYLFRKEGQNVTLSCEQNLNHDAMYWYRQDPGQGLRLIYYSQIVNDFQKGDIAEGYSVSREKKESFPLTVTSAQKNPTAFYLCASSIGRTRENIQYFGAGTRLSVL.

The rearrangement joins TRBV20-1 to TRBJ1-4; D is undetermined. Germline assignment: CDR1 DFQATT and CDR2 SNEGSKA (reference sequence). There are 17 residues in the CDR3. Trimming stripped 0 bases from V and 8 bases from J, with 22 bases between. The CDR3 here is CSARDDDDNTLGEKLFF. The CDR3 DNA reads TGCAGTGCTAGAGATGACGACGACAATACATTGGGAGAAAAACTGTTTTTT.

Written as DNA, the CDR3 is TGTGCCAGCAGCGTCGTCCCTCTTGACAGGGCCACCGGGGAGCTGTTTTTT. This codes for CASSVVPLDRATGELFF. The chain carries TRBV9 and TRBJ2-2; 7 nucleotides match TRBD1. The CDR3 covers 17 residues. V was pared by 2 bases and J by 4 bases, with 11 bases of the junction left unmatched. Germline V gives CDR1 SGDLS, CDR2 YYNGEE.

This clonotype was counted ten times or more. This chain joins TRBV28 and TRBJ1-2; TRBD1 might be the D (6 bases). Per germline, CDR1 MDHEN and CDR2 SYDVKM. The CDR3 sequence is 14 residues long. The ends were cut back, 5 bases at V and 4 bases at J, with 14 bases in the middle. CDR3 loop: CASSTAGASYGYTF. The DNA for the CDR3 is TGTGCCAGCAGTACGGCAGGGGCCTCCTATGGCTACACCTTC.

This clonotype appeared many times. The CDR3 sequence: CACNRDPNTEAFF. The CDR3 bases are TGTGCCTGTAACAGGGACCCGAACACTGAAGCTTTCTTT. V usage is TRBV30 and J usage is TRBJ1-1; tentative D call: TRBD1 (6 bases). The CDR3 is 13 residues long. With 6 bases removed from V and 1 base from J, the gap between germline ends came to 12 bases. Germline CDR1 reads GTSNPN; CDR2 reads SVGIG (reference sequence).

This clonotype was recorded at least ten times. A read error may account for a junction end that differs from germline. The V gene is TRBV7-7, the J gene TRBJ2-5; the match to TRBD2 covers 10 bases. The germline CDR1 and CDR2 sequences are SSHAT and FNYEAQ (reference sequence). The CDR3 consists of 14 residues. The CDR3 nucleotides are TGTGCTAGCAGGTCAGGGACTAGCGATGGGACCCAGTACTTC. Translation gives CASRSGTSDGTQYF.

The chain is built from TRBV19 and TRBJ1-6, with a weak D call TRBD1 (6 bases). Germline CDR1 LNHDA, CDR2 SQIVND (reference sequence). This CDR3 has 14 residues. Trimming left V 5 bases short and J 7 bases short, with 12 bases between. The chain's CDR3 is CASSLQGHNSPLHF. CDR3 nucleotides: TGTGCCAGTAGTCTACAGGGTCACAATTCACCCCTCCACTTT.

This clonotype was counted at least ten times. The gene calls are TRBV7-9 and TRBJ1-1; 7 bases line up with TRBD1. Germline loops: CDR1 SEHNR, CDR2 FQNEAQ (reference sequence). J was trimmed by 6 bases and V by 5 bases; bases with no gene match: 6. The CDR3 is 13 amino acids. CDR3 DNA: TGTGCCAGCAGCCCGCCAGGGGGGCCTGAAGCTTTCTTT. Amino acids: CASSPPGGPEAFF. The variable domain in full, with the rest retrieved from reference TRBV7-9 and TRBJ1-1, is DTGVSQNPRHKITKRGQNVTFRCDPISEHNRLYWYRQTLGQGPEFLTYFQNEAQLEKSRLLSDRFSAERPKGSFSTLEIQRTEQGDSAMYLCASSPPGGPEAFFGQGTRLTVV.

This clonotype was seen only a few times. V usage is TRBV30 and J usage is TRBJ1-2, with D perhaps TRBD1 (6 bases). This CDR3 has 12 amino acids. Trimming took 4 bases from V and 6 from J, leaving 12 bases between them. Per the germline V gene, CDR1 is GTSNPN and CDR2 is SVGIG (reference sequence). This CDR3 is CAWTVGANGYTF. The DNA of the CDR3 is TGTGCCTGGACGGTGGGGGCGAATGGCTACACCTTC.

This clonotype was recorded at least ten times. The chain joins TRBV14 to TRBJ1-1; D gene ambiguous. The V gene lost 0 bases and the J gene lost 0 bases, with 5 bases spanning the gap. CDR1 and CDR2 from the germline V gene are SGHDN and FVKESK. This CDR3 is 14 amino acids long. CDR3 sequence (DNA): TGTGCCAGCAGCCAAGAGGCGGTGAACACTGAAGCTTTCTTT. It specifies CASSQEAVNTEAFF.

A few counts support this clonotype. The CDR3: CASGRGLEQYF. The CDR3 nucleotides read TGTGCCAGCGGTAGGGGGCTCGAGCAGTACTTC. This sequence joins TRBV25-1 and TRBJ2-7; 7 bases agree with TRBD1. Trimming at V came to 8 bases and at J to 6 bases, leaving 4 bases not matched to a gene. Germline V gene lookup returns CDR1 MGHDK and CDR2 SYGVNS. The CDR3 covers 11 residues.